This T cell receptor (beta chain) emerged from a study of OX40 agonist ivuxolimab in advanced cancers. The protocol was immunoSEQ multiplex PCR, while the TCRdb copy is restricted to in-frame clones and leaves out a portion. The sample includes 50,000 or so clones, about four fifths of them seen just once. As regards this clone: The antigen is not known.

This CDR3 has 14 residues. The germline V gene has CDR1 MGHDK and CDR2 SYGVNS. The V and J ends lost 6 bases and 3 bases respectively, with 13 bases between them. Study-level results: Also showing low normalized T-cell clonal expansion were some of the nonresponders.

Source: CD4+ or CD8+ T cells sorted from blood, taken in a trial of the OX40 agonist ivuxolimab. This clonotype originated in an adult with an advanced solid tumor such as melanoma, head and neck, liver or kidney cancer. The chain links TRBV25-1 to TRBJ2-3; D is possibly TRBD2 (5 bases). The DNA of the CDR3 is TGTGCCAGCAGACGAGGCGGGTGGACAGATACGCAGTATTTT. It specifies CASRRGGWTDTQYF.